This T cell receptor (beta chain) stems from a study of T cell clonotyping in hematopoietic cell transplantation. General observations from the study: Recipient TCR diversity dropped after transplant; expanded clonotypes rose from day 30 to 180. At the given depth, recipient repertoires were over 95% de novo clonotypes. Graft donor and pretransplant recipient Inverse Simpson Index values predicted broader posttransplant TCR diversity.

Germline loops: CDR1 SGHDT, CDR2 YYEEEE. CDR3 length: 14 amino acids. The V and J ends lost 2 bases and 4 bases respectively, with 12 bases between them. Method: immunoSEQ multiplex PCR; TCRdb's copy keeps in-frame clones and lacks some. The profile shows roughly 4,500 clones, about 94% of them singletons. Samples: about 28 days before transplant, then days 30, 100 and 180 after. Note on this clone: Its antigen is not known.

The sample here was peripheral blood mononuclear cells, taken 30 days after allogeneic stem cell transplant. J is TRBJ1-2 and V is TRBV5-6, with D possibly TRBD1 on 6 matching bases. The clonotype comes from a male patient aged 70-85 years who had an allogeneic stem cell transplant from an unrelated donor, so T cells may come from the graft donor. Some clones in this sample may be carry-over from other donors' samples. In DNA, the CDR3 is TGTGCCAGCAGCTTTCCGGGACACCTCTATGGCTACACCTTC. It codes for CASSFPGHLYGYTF.